This TCR beta chain was captured in a study of blood T cell repertoires in COVID-19. The wider study: Samples taken during acute and convalescent COVID-19 were collected in the United States, Italy and Spain. T cells, B-cell-depleted T cells, or PBMCs provided the cDNA or gDNA that served as material.

The germline CDR1 and CDR2 sequences are SNHLY and FYNNEI. V lost 9 bases and J 0 bases, leaving 12 bases between the germline ends. CDR3 size: 14 residues. In the original processing: It was from reference gene primer amplification that nucleated cell counts were estimated. Clones were sequenced by immunoSEQ multiplex PCR, and TCRdb holds only the in-frame ones, with some missing. V and J calls and clone size are those listed in that table; D and trimming were worked out from the DNA. Among more than 150,000 clones listed, under 85% were seen once. This receptor was obtained from a woman aged 40 to 50 with acute or convalescent COVID-19. Material for sequencing was peripheral blood. This sequence joins TRBV2 and TRBJ1-3; no clear D gene. CDR3 sequence reads: CARYQNTSGNTIYF. The DNA for the CDR3 is TGTGCCAGATATCAAAACACCTCTGGAAACACCATATATTTT.